Sequencing of this T cell receptor (beta chain) was carried out in a study of blood T cell repertoires in COVID-19. Study in general: The United States, Italy and Spain supplied acute and convalescent COVID-19 samples.

Trimming took 4 bases from V and 0 from J, leaving 12 bases between them. This CDR3 is 15 amino acids long. The germline gives CDR1 SGHRS, CDR2 YFSETQ. Authors' data handling: Amplification of reference gene primers was used by the study to estimate nucleated cell counts. Repertoires were generated with immunoSEQ multiplex PCR, while TCRdb's copy carries only in-frame clones and drops some. Clone size and V and J calls were adopted from that table, with D and trimming inferred from the DNA. The sample shows 350,000 to 450,000 clones, 89% of them seen only once. The sequencing input was peripheral blood. This TCR was sampled from a woman aged 40 to 50 with COVID-19, enrolled during active disease. The chain is built from TRBV5-1 and TRBJ2-3, with a tentative D call TRBD2 (5 bases). The chain's CDR3 is CASSPGLTSTDTQYF. CDR3 sequence (DNA): TGCGCCAGCAGCCCTGGACTCACTAGCACAGATACGCAGTATTTT.